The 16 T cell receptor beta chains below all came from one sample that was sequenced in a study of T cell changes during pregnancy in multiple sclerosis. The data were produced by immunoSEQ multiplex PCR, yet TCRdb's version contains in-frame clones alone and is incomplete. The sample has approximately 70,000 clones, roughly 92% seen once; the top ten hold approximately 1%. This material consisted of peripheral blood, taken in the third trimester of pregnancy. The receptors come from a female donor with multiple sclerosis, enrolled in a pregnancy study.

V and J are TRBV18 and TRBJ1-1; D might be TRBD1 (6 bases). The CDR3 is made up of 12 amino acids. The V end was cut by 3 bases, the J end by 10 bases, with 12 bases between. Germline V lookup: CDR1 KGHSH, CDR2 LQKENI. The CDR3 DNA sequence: TGTGCCAGCTCACCGGGGGGGCCTCGAGCTTTCTTT. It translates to CASSPGGPRAFF.

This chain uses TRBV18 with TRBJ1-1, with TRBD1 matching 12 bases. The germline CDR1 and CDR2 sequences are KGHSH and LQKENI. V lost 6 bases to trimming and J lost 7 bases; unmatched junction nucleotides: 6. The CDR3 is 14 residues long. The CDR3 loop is CASSAGQGALEAFF. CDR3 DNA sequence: TGTGCCAGCTCGGCGGGACAGGGGGCTCTTGAAGCTTTCTTT.

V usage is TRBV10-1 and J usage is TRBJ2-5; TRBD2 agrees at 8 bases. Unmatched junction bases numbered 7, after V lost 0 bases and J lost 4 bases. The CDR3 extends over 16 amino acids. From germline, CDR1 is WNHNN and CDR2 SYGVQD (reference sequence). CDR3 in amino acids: CASSESGSGSPETQYF. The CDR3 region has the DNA TGCGCCAGCAGTGAGTCAGGGAGCGGGAGCCCAGAGACCCAGTACTTC.

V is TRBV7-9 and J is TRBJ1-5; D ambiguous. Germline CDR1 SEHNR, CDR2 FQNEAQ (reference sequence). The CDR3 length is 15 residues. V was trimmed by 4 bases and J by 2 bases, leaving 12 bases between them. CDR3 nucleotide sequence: TGTGCCAGCAGCTCCACCCAAGCTGGCAATCAGCCCCAGCATTTT. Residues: CASSSTQAGNQPQHF.

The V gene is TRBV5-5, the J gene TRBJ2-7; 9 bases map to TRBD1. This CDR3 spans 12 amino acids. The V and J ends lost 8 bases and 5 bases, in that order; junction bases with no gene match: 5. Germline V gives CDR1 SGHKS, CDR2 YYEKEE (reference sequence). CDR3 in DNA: TGTGCCAGTTCACAGGGGGCTCACGAGCAGTACTTC. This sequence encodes CASSQGAHEQYF.

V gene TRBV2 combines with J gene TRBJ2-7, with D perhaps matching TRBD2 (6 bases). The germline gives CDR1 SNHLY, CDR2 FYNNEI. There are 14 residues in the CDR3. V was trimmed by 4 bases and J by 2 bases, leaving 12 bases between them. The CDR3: CASSVGGPTYEQYF. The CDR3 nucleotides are TGTGCCAGCAGTGTCGGGGGTCCTACCTACGAGCAGTACTTC.

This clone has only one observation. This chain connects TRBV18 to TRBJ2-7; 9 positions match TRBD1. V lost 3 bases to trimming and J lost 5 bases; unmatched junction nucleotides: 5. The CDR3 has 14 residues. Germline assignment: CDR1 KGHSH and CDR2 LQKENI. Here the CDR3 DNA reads TGTGCCAGCTCACCTGGGACAGGGTCCGACGAGCAGTACTTC. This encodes CASSPGTGSDEQYF. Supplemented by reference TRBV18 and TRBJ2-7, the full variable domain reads NAGVMQNPRHLVRRRGQEARLRCSPMKGHSHVYWYRQLPEEGLKFMVYLQKENIIDESGMPKERFSAEFPKEGPSILRIQQVVRGDSAAYFCASSPGTGSDEQYFGPGTRLTVT.

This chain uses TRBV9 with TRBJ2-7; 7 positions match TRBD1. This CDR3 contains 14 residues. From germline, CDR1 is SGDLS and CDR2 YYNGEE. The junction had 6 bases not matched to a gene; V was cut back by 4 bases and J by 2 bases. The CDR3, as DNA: TGTGCCAGCAGCCCGAGAGGGACAGCCTACGAGCAGTACTTC. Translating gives CASSPRGTAYEQYF.

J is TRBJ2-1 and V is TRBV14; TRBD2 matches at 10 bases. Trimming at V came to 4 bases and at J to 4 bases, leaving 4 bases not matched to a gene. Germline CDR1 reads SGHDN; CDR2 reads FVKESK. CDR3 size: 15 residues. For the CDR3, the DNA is TGTGCCAGCAGCCCCGGGACTAGCGTATACAATGAGCAGTTCTTC. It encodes CASSPGTSVYNEQFF. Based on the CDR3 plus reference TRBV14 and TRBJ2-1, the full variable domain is EAGVTQFPSHSVIEKGQTVTLRCDPISGHDNLYWYRRVMGKEIKFLLHFVKESKQDESGMPNNRFLAERTGGTYSTLKVQPAELEDSGVYFCASSPGTSVYNEQFFGPGTRLTVL.

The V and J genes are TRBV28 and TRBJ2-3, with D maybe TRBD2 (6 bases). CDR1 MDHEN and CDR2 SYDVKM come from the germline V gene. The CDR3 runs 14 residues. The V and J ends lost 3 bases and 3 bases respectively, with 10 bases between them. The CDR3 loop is CASSFGRPTDTQYF. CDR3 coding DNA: TGTGCCAGCAGTTTTGGGAGGCCTACAGATACGCAGTATTTT.

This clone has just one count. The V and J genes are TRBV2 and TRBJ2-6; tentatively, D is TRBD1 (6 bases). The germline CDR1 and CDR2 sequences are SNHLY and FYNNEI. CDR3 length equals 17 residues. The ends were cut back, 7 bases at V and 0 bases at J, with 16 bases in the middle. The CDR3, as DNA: TGTGCCAGCATCAAGGACAGATATGACTCTGGGGCCAACGTCCTGACTTTC. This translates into CASIKDRYDSGANVLTF.

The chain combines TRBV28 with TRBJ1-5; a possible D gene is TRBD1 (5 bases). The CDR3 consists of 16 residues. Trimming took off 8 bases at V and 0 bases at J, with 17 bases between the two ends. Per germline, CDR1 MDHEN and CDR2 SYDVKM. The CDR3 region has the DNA TGTGCCAGCGGTCGAGGGTGGGGGGATAGCAATCAGCCCCAGCATTTT. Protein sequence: CASGRGWGDSNQPQHF.

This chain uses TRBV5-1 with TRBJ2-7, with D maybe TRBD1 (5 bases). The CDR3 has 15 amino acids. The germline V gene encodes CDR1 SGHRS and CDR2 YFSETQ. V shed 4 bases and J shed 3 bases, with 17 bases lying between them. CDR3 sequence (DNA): TGCGCCAGCAGCACAGAGTCGACAGTGCACTACGAGCAGTACTTC. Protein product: CASSTESTVHYEQYF.

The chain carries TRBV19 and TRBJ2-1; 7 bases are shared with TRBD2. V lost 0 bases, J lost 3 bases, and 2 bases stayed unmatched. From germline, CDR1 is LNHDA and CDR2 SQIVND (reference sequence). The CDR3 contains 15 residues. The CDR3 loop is CASSIDQRGYNEQFF. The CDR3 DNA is TGTGCCAGTAGTATAGACCAGCGGGGCTACAATGAGCAGTTCTTC. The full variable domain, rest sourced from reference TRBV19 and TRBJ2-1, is DGGITQSPKYLFRKEGQNVTLSCEQNLNHDAMYWYRQDPGQGLRLIYYSQIVNDFQKGDIAEGYSVSREKKESFPLTVTSAQKNPTAFYLCASSIDQRGYNEQFFGPGTRLTVL.

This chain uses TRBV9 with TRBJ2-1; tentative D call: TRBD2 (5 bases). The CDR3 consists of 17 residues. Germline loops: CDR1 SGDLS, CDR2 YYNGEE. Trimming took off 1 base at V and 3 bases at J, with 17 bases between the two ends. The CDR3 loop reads CASSVQHFLRGYNEQFF. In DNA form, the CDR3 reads TGTGCCAGCAGCGTACAACATTTCCTACGGGGCTACAATGAGCAGTTCTTC.

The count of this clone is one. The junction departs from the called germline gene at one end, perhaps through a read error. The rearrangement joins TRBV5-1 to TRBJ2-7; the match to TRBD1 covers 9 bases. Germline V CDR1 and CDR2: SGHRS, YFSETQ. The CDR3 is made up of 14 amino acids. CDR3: CASRLRDRVYEQYF. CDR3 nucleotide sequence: TGCGCCAGCCGCTTAAGGGACAGGGTCTACGAGCAGTACTTC.